This TCR beta chain was observed in a study of identical twins. Study outcomes and limitations: Conclusions leaned on cross-sectional statistical analysis and did not track the same donors over time.

Per the germline V gene, CDR1 is ENHRY and CDR2 is SYGVKD. This CDR3 has 13 residues. Trimming stripped 7 bases from V and 4 bases from J, with 13 bases between. The table lists this clonotype with many counts. Its antigen is currently unknown. A universal primer site was created by template switching, with the cDNA bearing unique molecular identifiers. TCRdb reanalysed the 5' RACE reads using MiXCR and keeps one entry per CDR3 protein. The sample gives some 600,000 distinct CDR3 sequences, under 8.5% of which show up once; 1.5% to 2% is in the top ten. The data also belong to a second study, concerning yellow fever vaccine responses in identical twins.

Sequenced material: PBMCs. The chain carries TRBV10-3 and TRBJ1-1, with D uncertain. The sequence was collected from a young woman in good health. CDR3 loop: CAITVKGGTEAFF. The CDR3 DNA is TGTGCCATCACCGTGAAGGGAGGCACTGAAGCTTTCTTT.